These 15 T cell receptor beta chains share one sample of origin, sequenced in a study of cytomegalovirus exposure and HLA in healthy donors. PCR employed 60 Vbeta and 13 Jbeta primers. Sequencing used immunoSEQ multiplex PCR; TCRdb keeps in-frame clones, though not all of them. The sample shows just over 25,000 clones, around 64% of them seen only once. What was sequenced was PBMCs. Receptor source: a woman aged 45 to 65 in good health and CMV-seronegative.

This clone occurred a few times. The V and J genes are TRBV4-1 and TRBJ1-5; D possibly corresponds to TRBD1 (5 bases). Germline lookup yields CDR1 MGHRA and CDR2 YSYEKL. The CDR3 is 17 residues long. V lost 7 bases, J lost 0 bases, and 19 bases lay in between. The DNA of the CDR3 is TGCGCCAGCACCCCCAACGAGGCAGGGTATAGCAATCAGCCCCAGCATTTT. Translation gives CASTPNEAGYSNQPQHF.

The CDR3 sequence: CASSDWRAGANVLTF. The CDR3, as DNA: TGTGCCAGCAGTGATTGGCGGGCTGGGGCCAACGTCCTGACTTTC. The rearrangement joins TRBV6-6 to TRBJ2-6; D possibly corresponds to TRBD2 (5 bases). The CDR3 runs 15 residues. With 5 bases removed from V and 2 bases from J, the gap between germline ends came to 10 bases. CDR1 is MNHNY and CDR2 is SVGAGI in the germline V gene (reference sequence).

The rearrangement joins TRBV29-1 to TRBJ2-4; tentatively, D is TRBD1 (6 bases). From germline, CDR1 is SQVTM and CDR2 ANQGSEA. V lost 7 bases to trimming and J lost 2 bases, with 12 bases between them. This CDR3 has 13 residues. CDR3 in amino acids: CSALQGPKNIQYF. The CDR3 DNA is TGCAGCGCCTTACAGGGTCCCAAAAACATTCAGTACTTC.

CDR3 region: CASSSDREAFF. CDR3 in DNA: TGTGCCAGCAGCTCGGACAGGGAGGCGTTCTTC. The chain has TRBV5-6 and TRBJ2-1, with 8 bases aligning to TRBD1. Per germline, CDR1 SGHDT and CDR2 YYEEEE. V shed 3 bases and J 15 bases; nucleotides not matched to a gene: 5. This CDR3 is 11 amino acids long.

The V and J genes are TRBV28 and TRBJ1-1; D remains ambiguous. V lost 3 bases, J lost 4 bases, and 15 bases lay in between. The V gene's germline CDR1 is MDHEN and CDR2 SYDVKM. This CDR3 is built from 15 residues. The CDR3 bases are TGTGCCAGCAGTTTGAAAGGTCCGGGGTCCACTGAAGCTTTCTTT. Its translation is CASSLKGPGSTEAFF. The whole variable domain, remainder taken from reference TRBV28 and TRBJ1-1, is DVKVTQSSRYLVKRTGEKVFLECVQDMDHENMFWYRQDPGLGLRLIYFSYDVKMKEKGDIPEGYSVSREKKERFSLILESASTNQTSMYLCASSLKGPGSTEAFFGQGTRLTVV.

The chain couples TRBV6-1 to TRBJ1-5, with a tentative D call TRBD1 (6 bases). V was cut by 6 bases and J by 6 bases, with 12 bases left in between. Germline assignment: CDR1 MNHNS and CDR2 SASEGT. This CDR3 has 13 residues. The CDR3 DNA follows: TGTGCCAGCAGAAACAGGGATAGTCAGCCCCAGCATTTT. Its translation is CASRNRDSQPQHF.

The chain recombines TRBV29-1 with TRBJ1-1; D uncertain. Trimming stripped 6 bases from V and 8 bases from J, with 13 bases between. CDR3 length equals 11 residues. In germline, CDR1 is SQVTM, CDR2 ANQGSEA. The CDR3, as DNA: TGCAGCGTCGGTCATTTCACGGAAGCTTTCTTT. Protein product: CSVGHFTEAFF. Together with reference TRBV29-1 and TRBJ1-1, the CDR3 gives the full variable domain: SAVISQKPSRDICQRGTSLTIQCQVDSQVTMMFWYRQQPGQSLTLIATANQGSEATYESGFVIDKFPISRPNLTFSTLTVSNMSPEDSSIYLCSVGHFTEAFFGQGTRLTVV.

The V call is TRBV6-1, the J call TRBJ1-5, with 7 bases aligning to TRBD1. The CDR3 is 15 residues long. Germline V gene data show CDR1 as MNHNS and CDR2 as SASEGT. V was clipped by 4 bases and J by 0 bases; unmatched bases: 3. The CDR3 region has the DNA TGTGCCAGCAGTGGGAGGGGGCTTAGCAATCAGCCCCAGCATTTT. It is translated as CASSGRGLSNQPQHF.

The CDR3 here is CASSRRTGSGTYNEQFF. For the CDR3, the DNA is TGTGCCAGCAGCCGGAGGACAGGGAGCGGTACCTACAATGAGCAGTTCTTC. The chain uses TRBV14 and TRBJ2-1; 8 bases align to TRBD1. Looked up from germline, CDR1 is SGHDN and CDR2 is FVKESK. Germline trimming cut 4 bases from V and 2 bases from J; bases unmatched to any gene: 10. The CDR3 extends over 17 amino acids.

This chain links TRBV5-1 with TRBJ2-5; 8 bases match TRBD2. CDR1 is SGHRS, CDR2 YFSETQ, per germline. Trimming at V came to 3 bases and at J to 5 bases, leaving 6 bases not matched to a gene. The CDR3 length is 14 residues. CDR3 coding DNA: TGCGCCAGCAGCTCCAGCGGGGGTGCGGAGACCCAGTACTTC. This gives the protein CASSSSGGAETQYF.

This rearrangement joins TRBV29-1 to TRBJ2-3; maybe TRBD1 (7 bases). The CDR3 is 14 residues long. Germline values: CDR1 SQVTM, CDR2 ANQGSEA. V was pared by 6 bases and J by 7 bases, with 20 bases between. The CDR3 DNA sequence: TGCAGCGTCCTAGGAGGGGACAGCTACAATACGCAGTATTTT. It translates to CSVLGGDSYNTQYF.

The CDR3 DNA sequence: TGTGCCAGCAGTGTACGTGGCCCTGAGGCCCAGTACTTC. Translating it yields CASSVRGPEAQYF. The chain recombines TRBV6-1 with TRBJ2-5, with unresolved D. V shed 4 bases and J shed 9 bases, with 15 bases lying between them. The germline V gene encodes CDR1 MNHNS and CDR2 SASEGT. CDR3 length: 13 amino acids.

V gene TRBV9 combines with J gene TRBJ2-7; TRBD2 might be the D (6 bases). CDR1 is SGDLS and CDR2 is YYNGEE in the germline V gene. CDR3 length equals 15 residues. Trimming pared 4 bases from V and 0 bases from J, leaving 14 bases between. The CDR3 region has the DNA TGTGCCAGCAGCCCACCCGGGAGTATCTCCTACGAGCAGTACTTC. Amino acids: CASSPPGSISYEQYF.

This clone was picked up one time. The chain recombines TRBV29-1 with TRBJ1-2; D call uncertain. CDR3 length: 13 amino acids. The V gene lost 1 base and the J gene lost 4 bases, with 10 bases spanning the gap. Germline values: CDR1 SQVTM, CDR2 ANQGSEA. The CDR3 protein is CSVEAEDFYGYTF. The CDR3 coding sequence is TGCAGCGTTGAAGCTGAGGATTTCTATGGCTACACCTTC.

There are a few counts of this clone. The chain joins TRBV6-5 to TRBJ2-1, with D tentatively TRBD1 (5 bases). Germline CDR1 is MNHEY and CDR2 is SVGAGI. V dropped 8 bases and J dropped 7 bases, with 15 bases sitting between them. The CDR3 loop spans 13 amino acids. The chain's CDR3 is CASGALAGNEQFF. CDR3 in DNA: TGTGCCAGCGGGGCCCTGGCAGGTAATGAGCAGTTCTTC.